This record looks at one T cell receptor beta chain sequence and its context. The germline gives CDR1 MGHDK, CDR2 SYGVNS. The CDR3 is 13 residues long. Trimming pared 2 bases from V and 1 base from J, leaving 6 bases between. These data are taken from a study of blood T cell repertoires in COVID-19. The overall study: Specimens from acute and convalescent COVID-19 originated in the United States, Italy and Spain. The cDNA or gDNA used as material had been derived from T cells, B-cell-depleted T cells, or PBMCs.

Original processing notes: Reference gene primer amplification in the assay estimated nucleated cell counts. The data were produced by immunoSEQ multiplex PCR, yet TCRdb's version contains in-frame clones alone and is incomplete. V, J and clone size are those of that table, while D and trimming were read from the DNA. The sample records approximately 150,000 clones, 88% being singletons. The chain uses TRBV25-1 and TRBJ2-7; no reliable D call. This clonotype was obtained from a human donor in a cohort sampled during active COVID-19. The sequencing sample was made of peripheral blood. The CDR3 sequence is CASSEPGSYEQYF. CDR3 bases: TGTGCCAGCAGTGAACCCGGTTCCTACGAGCAGTACTTC.